This TCR beta chain was retrieved from a study of T-cell reconstitution after alpha-beta-depleted transplantation in children. During its preparation, the TCRbeta library received unique molecular identifiers. TCRdb reprocessed the PCR reads via MiXCR and lists one record per CDR3 protein. The sample records 500,000 to 600,000 distinct CDR3 sequences, approximately 16% being singletons. This clonotype has only a few counts. Germline CDR1 SEHNR, CDR2 FQNEAQ (reference sequence). The ends lost 6 bases at V and 8 bases at J; junction bases unmatched: 8. The CDR3 sequence is 14 residues long. The material was PBMCs from the stem cell graft donor, obtained from the stem cell graft. The chain employs TRBV7-9 and TRBJ1-2; 11 nucleotides align to TRBD1. The clonotype was recovered from a human donor who donated a stem cell graft to a child with acute lymphoblastic leukemia. DNA of the CDR3: TGTGCCAGCAGTTTGGACAGGGGGCGCTGGGGCTACACCTTC. This translates into CASSLDRGRWGYTF.